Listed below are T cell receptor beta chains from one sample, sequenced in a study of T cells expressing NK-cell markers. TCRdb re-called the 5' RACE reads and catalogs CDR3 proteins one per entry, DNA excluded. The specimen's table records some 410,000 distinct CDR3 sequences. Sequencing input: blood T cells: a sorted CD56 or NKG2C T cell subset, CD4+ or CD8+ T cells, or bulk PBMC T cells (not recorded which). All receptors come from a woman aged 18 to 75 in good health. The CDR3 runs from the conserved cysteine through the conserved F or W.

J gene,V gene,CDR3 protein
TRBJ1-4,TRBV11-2,CASSSYTPTNEKLFF
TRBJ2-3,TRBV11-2,CASSSGQGMHPQYF
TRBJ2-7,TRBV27,CASSLSAPDRGNEQYF
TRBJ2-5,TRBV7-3,CASSLTRGQETQYF
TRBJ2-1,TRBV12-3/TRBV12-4,CASSTTGGLYNEQFF
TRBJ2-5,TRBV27,CASSLFGPRETQYF
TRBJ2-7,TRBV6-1,CASSPRDRSYEQYF
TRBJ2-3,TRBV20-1,CSARDLSGGYAADTQYF
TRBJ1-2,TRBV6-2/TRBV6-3,CASSSPDGSNYGYTF
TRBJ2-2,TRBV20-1,CSARQHQGTGELFF
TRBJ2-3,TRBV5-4,CASSPPDDLSDTQYF